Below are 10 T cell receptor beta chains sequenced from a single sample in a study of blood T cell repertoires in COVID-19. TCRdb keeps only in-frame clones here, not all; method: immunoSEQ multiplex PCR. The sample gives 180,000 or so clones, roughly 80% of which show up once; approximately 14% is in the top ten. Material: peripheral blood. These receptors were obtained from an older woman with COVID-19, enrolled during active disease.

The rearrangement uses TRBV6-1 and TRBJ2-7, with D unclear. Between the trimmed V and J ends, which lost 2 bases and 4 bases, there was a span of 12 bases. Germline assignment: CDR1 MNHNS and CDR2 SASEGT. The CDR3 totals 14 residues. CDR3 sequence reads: CASSEFRISYEQYV. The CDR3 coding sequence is TGTGCCAGCAGTGAATTCAGGATTTCGTACGAGCAGTACGTC.

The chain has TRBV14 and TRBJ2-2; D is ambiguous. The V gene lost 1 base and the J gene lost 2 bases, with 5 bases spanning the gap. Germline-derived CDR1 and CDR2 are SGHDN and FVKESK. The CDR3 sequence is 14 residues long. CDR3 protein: CASSQAVNTGELFF. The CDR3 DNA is TGTGCCAGCAGCCAAGCCGTTAACACCGGGGAGCTGTTTTTT.

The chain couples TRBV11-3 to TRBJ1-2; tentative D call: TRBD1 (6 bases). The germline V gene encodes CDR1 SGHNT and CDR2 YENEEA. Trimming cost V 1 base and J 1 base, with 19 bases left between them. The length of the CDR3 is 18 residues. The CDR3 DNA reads TGTGCCAGCAGCTTAGTAAAGGGGGTCTGCCCTAATAACTATGGCTACACCTTC. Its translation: CASSLVKGVCPNNYGYTF. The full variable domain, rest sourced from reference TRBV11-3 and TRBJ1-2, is EAGVVQSPRYKIIEKKQPVAFWCNPISGHNTLYWYLQNLGQGPELLIRYENEEAVDDSQLPKDRFSAERLKGVDSTLKIQPAELGDSAVYLCASSLVKGVCPNNYGYTFGSGTRLTVV.

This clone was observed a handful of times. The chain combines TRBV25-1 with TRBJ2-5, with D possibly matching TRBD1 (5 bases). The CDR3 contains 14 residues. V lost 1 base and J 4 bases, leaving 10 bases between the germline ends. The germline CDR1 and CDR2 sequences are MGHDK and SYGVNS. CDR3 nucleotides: TGTGCCAGCAGTGAATCTCGCAGGGCAGAGACCCAGTACTTC. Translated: CASSESRRAETQYF. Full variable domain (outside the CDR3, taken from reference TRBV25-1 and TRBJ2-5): EADIYQTPRYLVIGTGKKITLECSQTMGHDKMYWYQQDPGMELHLIHYSYGVNSTEKGDLSSESTVSRIRTEHFPLTLESARPSHTSQYLCASSESRRAETQYFGPGTRLLVL.

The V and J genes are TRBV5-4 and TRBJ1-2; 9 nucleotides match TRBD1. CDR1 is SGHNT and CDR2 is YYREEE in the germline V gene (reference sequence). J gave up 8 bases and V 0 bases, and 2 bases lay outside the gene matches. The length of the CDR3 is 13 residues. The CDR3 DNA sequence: TGTGCCAGCAGCTTGGACAGGGGGCTCGGCTACACCTTC. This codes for CASSLDRGLGYTF.

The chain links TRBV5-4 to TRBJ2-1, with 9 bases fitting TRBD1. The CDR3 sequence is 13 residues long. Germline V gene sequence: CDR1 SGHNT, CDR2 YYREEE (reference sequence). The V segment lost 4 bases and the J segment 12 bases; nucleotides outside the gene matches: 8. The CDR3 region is CASSPQGAGGQFF. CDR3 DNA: TGTGCCAGCAGCCCACAGGGGGCTGGTGGGCAGTTCTTC.

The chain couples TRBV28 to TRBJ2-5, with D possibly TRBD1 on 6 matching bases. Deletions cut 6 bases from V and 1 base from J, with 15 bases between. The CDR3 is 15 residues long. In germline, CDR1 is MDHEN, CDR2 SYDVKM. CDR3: CASRPLGHLQETQYF. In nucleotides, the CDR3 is TGTGCCAGCAGGCCTCTGGGACACCTCCAAGAGACCCAGTACTTC. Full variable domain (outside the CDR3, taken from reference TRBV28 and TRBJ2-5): DVKVTQSSRYLVKRTGEKVFLECVQDMDHENMFWYRQDPGLGLRLIYFSYDVKMKEKGDIPEGYSVSREKKERFSLILESASTNQTSMYLCASRPLGHLQETQYFGPGTRLLVL.

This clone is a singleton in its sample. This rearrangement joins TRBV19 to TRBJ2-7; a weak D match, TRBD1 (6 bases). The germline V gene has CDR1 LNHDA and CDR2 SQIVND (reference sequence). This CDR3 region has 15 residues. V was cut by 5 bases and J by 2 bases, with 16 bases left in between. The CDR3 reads CASSFGQTLTYEQYF. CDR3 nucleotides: TGTGCCAGTAGTTTCGGACAGACCCTAACCTACGAGCAGTACTTC.

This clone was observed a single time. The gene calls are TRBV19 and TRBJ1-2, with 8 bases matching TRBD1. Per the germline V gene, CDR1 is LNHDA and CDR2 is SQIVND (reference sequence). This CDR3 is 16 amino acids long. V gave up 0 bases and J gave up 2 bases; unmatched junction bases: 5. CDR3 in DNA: TGTGCCAGTAGTATAGACCGACAGGGGAGAAACTATGGCTACACCTTC. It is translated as CASSIDRQGRNYGYTF.

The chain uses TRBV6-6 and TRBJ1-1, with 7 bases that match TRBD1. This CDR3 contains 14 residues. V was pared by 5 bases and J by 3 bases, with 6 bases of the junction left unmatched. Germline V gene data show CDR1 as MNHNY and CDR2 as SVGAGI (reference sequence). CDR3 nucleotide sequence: TGTGCCAGCAGTCCAGACAGGGTGTACACTGAAGCTTTCTTT. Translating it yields CASSPDRVYTEAFF.